This TCR beta chain derives from a study of CD8+CD57+ T cells in acquired aplastic anemia. Study-level background: Sorted CD4+ and CD8+ cells yielded DNA averaging around 3.2 ug.

Whole-study findings and limits: No significant patient-versus-control difference appeared in CD8+ Simpson's diversity.

Genomic DNA served as template for TCR beta VDJ and CDR3 profiling. One entry per CDR3 protein, called by TCRdb with MiXCR from the reads. Of about 110,000 distinct CDR3 sequences in the sample, 40% to 65% are singletons; the top ten hold 25% to 35%. In the case of this clonotype: Its antigen is unidentified.

The CDR3 covers 15 residues. Trimming cost V 0 bases and J 7 bases; bases outside gene matches: 7. Germline-derived CDR1 and CDR2 are LGHNA and YSLEER. This receptor was taken from a human donor in good health, serving as a control. This rearrangement joins TRBV4-3 to TRBJ1-2; the match to TRBD1 covers 8 bases. Specimen: sorted CD4+, CD8+, or CD8+CD57+ T cells (not recorded which) from PBMCs. In nucleotides, the CDR3 is TGCGCCAGCAGCCAAGATGGTCCAGGGGGCTCTGGCTACACCTTC. Its protein is CASSQDGPGGSGYTF.